These 9 T cell receptor beta chains share one sample of origin, sequenced in a study of blood T cells in healthy people across ages. Together with a sample-barcoded 5' primer, a J-beta primer mix was included in a second PCR lasting about 7 to 11 cycles. TCRdb redid the calling of the 5' RACE reads with MiXCR, one entry per CDR3 protein. The sample contains around 1,600,000 distinct CDR3 sequences, roughly two fifths of which appear only once. The sequenced material came from blood. These receptors were obtained from a woman aged 18-35 years in good health.

This clonotype was counted ten times or more. The chain combines TRBV4-3 with TRBJ2-1; weak D call: TRBD2 (7 bases). Trimming left V 0 bases short and J 4 bases short, with 13 bases between. The germline V gene encodes CDR1 LGHNA and CDR2 YSLEER. CDR3 size: 16 residues. In DNA, the CDR3 is TGCGCCAGCAGCCAAGAAGAGGGGGGGGGTTACAATGAGCAGTTCTTC. Protein product: CASSQEEGGGYNEQFF.

On this clonotype itself: The junction differs from germline at one of its ends, possibly a read error. The chain joins TRBV11-1 to TRBJ2-6; 7 bases are shared with TRBD1. Germline V gene sequence: CDR1 SGHAT, CDR2 FQDESV (reference sequence). The CDR3 sequence is 19 residues long. In nucleotides, the CDR3 is TGTGCCAGCAGCTTAGACGGAGGACAGGCGGTCTCTGGGGCCAGCGTCCTGGCTTTC. This codes for CASSLDGGQAVSGASVLAF.

The chain recombines TRBV2 with TRBJ1-4; 8 bases match TRBD1. This CDR3 comprises 14 residues. With V trimmed by 3 bases and J by 8 bases, 5 bases remained unmatched. Germline CDR1 is SNHLY and CDR2 is FYNNEI. As DNA, the CDR3 is TGTGCCAGCAGTGACGACAGGGGAAACGAAAAACTGTTTTTT. Its protein is CASSDDRGNEKLFF.

This clonotype was found many times. The chain uses TRBV20-1 and TRBJ2-1; tentative D call: TRBD1 (6 bases). Germline V lookup: CDR1 DFQATT, CDR2 SNEGSKA (reference sequence). V shed 6 bases and J shed 8 bases, with 11 bases lying between them. This CDR3 spans 11 amino acids. In DNA, the CDR3 is TGCAGTGCAAACAGGGTTGATGAGCAGTTCTTC. It yields the protein CSANRVDEQFF.

The chain links TRBV5-1 to TRBJ1-2; D unresolved. The CDR3 is made up of 15 amino acids. Between the trimmed V and J ends, which lost 0 bases and 3 bases, there was a span of 12 bases. Germline lookup yields CDR1 SGHRS and CDR2 YFSETQ. The chain's CDR3 is CASSLAPGKDYGYTF. DNA of the CDR3: TGCGCCAGCAGCTTGGCCCCGGGTAAGGACTATGGCTACACCTTC.

This clonotype was seen a handful of times. The chain joins TRBV28 to TRBJ1-6; D might be TRBD1 (5 bases). Trimming removed 4 bases at V and 6 bases at J, with 10 bases between. The length of the CDR3 is 14 residues. Germline values: CDR1 MDHEN, CDR2 SYDVKM. In nucleotides, the CDR3 is TGTGCCAGCAGTTCGGGACTCTCTAATTCACCCCTCCACTTT. Amino acid sequence: CASSSGLSNSPLHF.

V is TRBV5-1 and J is TRBJ2-7, with 8 nucleotides matching TRBD1. The CDR3 has 15 amino acids. From germline, CDR1 is SGHRS and CDR2 YFSETQ. V lost 4 bases and J lost 2; bases outside the gene matches: 8. The chain's CDR3 is CASSPVSDRAYEQYF. As DNA, the CDR3 is TGCGCCAGCAGCCCGGTCTCGGACAGGGCCTACGAGCAGTACTTC. The variable domain in full, completed from reference TRBV5-1 and TRBJ2-7, reads KAGVTQTPRYLIKTRGQQVTLSCSPISGHRSVSWYQQTPGQGLQFLFEYFSETQRNKGNFPGRFSGRQFSNSRSEMNVSTLELGDSALYLCASSPVSDRAYEQYFGPGTRLTVT.

The genes are TRBV9 and TRBJ2-5, with 7 bases that match TRBD1. Near its end, the DNA agrees better with TRBJ2-7, so the J call may be wrong. Germline CDR1 is SGDLS and CDR2 is YYNGEE. The CDR3 is 16 residues long. The CDR3 nucleotides are TGTGCCAGCAGCGTAACAGCACAGGGGCCAAATGACGAGCAGTACTTC. This sequence encodes CASSVTAQGPNDEQYF.

The rearrangement joins TRBV7-9 to TRBJ1-2, with D perhaps TRBD1 (5 bases). This CDR3 region has 14 residues. The V gene's germline CDR1 is SEHNR and CDR2 FQNEAQ (reference sequence). Trimming cost V 1 base and J 6 bases, with 12 bases left between them. The CDR3 DNA is TGTGCCAGCAGCTTAGGTGCAGGGCCCGATGGCTACACCTTC. Residues: CASSLGAGPDGYTF.